This paragraph covers one T cell receptor beta chain sequence. Its antigen is not known. Beta-chain TCR cDNA was generated via 5'RACE template switching with UMIs. TCRdb reprocessed the 5' RACE reads and reports one entry per CDR3 protein, with no DNA. This sample's table has 250,000 to 300,000 distinct CDR3 sequences. The data are from a study of T cells expressing NK-cell markers. Findings of the study overall: Unclear, still, was the HCMV specificity of the expanded NKG2C+ T cell clones.

CDR1 SEHNR and CDR2 FQNEAQ come from the germline V gene (reference sequence). The CDR3 runs 14 residues. Sequencing input: blood T cells: a sorted CD56 or NKG2C T cell subset, CD4+ or CD8+ T cells, or bulk PBMC T cells (not recorded which). The chain recombines TRBV7-9 with TRBJ1-4; absent DNA, TCRdb's TRBD1 call cannot be checked. The sequence was collected from a man aged 18 to 29 in good health. The CDR3 loop reads CASSPDTGSEKLFF.